The 6 T cell receptor beta chains in this list originate from one sample, sequenced in a study of T cell repertoires in cytomegalovirus infection. Each CDR3 protein gets one entry after TCRdb re-called the reads with MiXCR. The table records approximately 990,000 distinct CDR3 sequences, around 29% of them present only once. These TCRs' antigens remain unknown. The sequencing here drew on cultured CD8+ T cells from PBMCs, taken from culture after CMV antigen stimulation. Receptors originate from a human donor in good health (CMV status not recorded). Some clones in this sample may be carry-over from other donors' samples.

This clonotype was seen more than once but under ten times. The chain has TRBV2 and TRBJ2-5, with a weak D call TRBD2 (6 bases). CDR1 is SNHLY and CDR2 is FYNNEI in the germline V gene. V lost 6 bases and J 8 bases, leaving 7 bases between the germline ends. This CDR3 contains 10 residues. The CDR3 nucleotides read TGTGCCAGCAGCGGGACTACCCAGTACTTC. Its translation: CASSGTTQYF. Supplemented by reference TRBV2 and TRBJ2-5, the full variable domain reads EPEVTQTPSHQVTQMGQEVILRCVPISNHLYFYWYRQILGQKVEFLVSFYNNEISEKSEIFDDQFSVERPDGSNFTLKIRSTKLEDSAMYFCASSGTTQYFGPGTRLLVL.

This clonotype has a handful of counts. DNA for the CDR3: TGTGCCAGCAGTCCCATCCCGGGACTAGCGGTTTACGAGCAGTACTTC. The encoded protein is CASSPIPGLAVYEQYF. The chain links TRBV27 to TRBJ2-7; 11 bases align to TRBD2. V lost 5 bases, J lost 4 bases, and 10 bases stayed unmatched. The V gene's germline CDR1 is MNHEY and CDR2 SMNVEV (reference sequence). This CDR3 is 16 amino acids long.

The rearrangement joins TRBV7-3 to TRBJ2-3, with 10 bases aligning to TRBD2. V shed 5 bases, J shed 1 base, and the junction held 3 bases outside the gene matches. There are 15 residues in the CDR3. Per germline, CDR1 SGHTA and CDR2 FQGTGA. The CDR3 DNA reads as TGTGCCAGCAGCCCACTAGCGGGGCGCACAGATACGCAGTATTTT. Protein: CASSPLAGRTDTQYF.

This clonotype was counted between two and nine times. The gene calls are TRBV7-9 and TRBJ2-5; D not resolved. V was shortened by 0 bases and J by 2 bases, with 10 bases between the two germline ends. Germline V gene data show CDR1 as SEHNR and CDR2 as FQNEAQ (reference sequence). CDR3 length equals 15 residues. This CDR3 is CASSLAAGSQETQYF. The CDR3 region has the DNA TGTGCCAGCAGCTTAGCCGCAGGCTCACAAGAGACCCAGTACTTC.

The chain couples TRBV7-8 to TRBJ1-3, with D unresolved. Between the trimmed V and J ends, which lost 4 bases and 7 bases, there was a span of 11 bases. This CDR3 spans 13 amino acids. Germline-derived CDR1 and CDR2 are SGHVS and FQNEAQ. Written as DNA, the CDR3 is TGTGCCAGCAGCTCCTCAGGATCGAACACCATATATTTT. Translated: CASSSSGSNTIYF.

V gene TRBV19 combines with J gene TRBJ1-5, with no clear D. CDR1 is LNHDA and CDR2 is SQIVND in the germline V gene (reference sequence). Trimming pared 6 bases from V and 0 bases from J, leaving 12 bases between. The CDR3 is 15 amino acids. The CDR3 spells CASRPTVYSNQPQHF. CDR3 coding DNA: TGTGCCAGTAGACCTACAGTTTATAGCAATCAGCCCCAGCATTTT.